Sequencing of this T cell receptor beta chain was carried out in a study of cytomegalovirus exposure and HLA in healthy donors. It was with 60 Vbeta and 13 Jbeta primers that the PCR ran. The repertoire was sequenced with immunoSEQ multiplex PCR; TCRdb's copy has only in-frame clones and lacks some. The sample contains roughly 92,000 clones, 80% of which appear only once. Germline CDR1 and CDR2: ENHRY and SYGVKD. V was clipped by 8 bases and J by 0 bases, with 11 bases between them. The CDR3 spans 13 residues. The V and J genes are TRBV10-3 and TRBJ2-7, with a weak D call TRBD1 (5 bases). The TCR comes from a woman in her fifties or sixties in good health and CMV-seropositive. Sequencing used PBMCs. The CDR3 bases are TGTGCCATCTCACGCAGGGACTCCTACGAGCAGTACTTC. It is translated as CAISRRDSYEQYF.